This T cell receptor beta chain was profiled in a study of T cell responses to AZD1222 COVID-19 vaccine. The study, taken as a whole, reports: Rises in breadth and depth of Spike-specific TCRs came after two AZD1222 doses.

The germline V and J ends were trimmed by 2 bases and 2 bases, with 16 bases remaining between them. The V gene's germline CDR1 is MNHNS and CDR2 SASEGT. This CDR3 contains 16 residues. A note on this clone: What it binds is not known.

The repertoire was sequenced with immunoSEQ multiplex PCR; TCRdb's copy has only in-frame clones and lacks some. The sample yields tens of thousands of clones, 80% to 90% seen once. The receptor was derived from an adult who received the AZD1222 COVID-19 vaccine. Sequencing used peripheral blood, obtained 28 days after the second AZD1222 dose. This chain links TRBV6-1 with TRBJ2-7, with D possibly matching TRBD1 (8 bases). For the CDR3, the DNA is TGTGCCAGCAGTGAAATGGGGGGGACAGGTACCTACGAGCAGTACTTC. Translated, it gives CASSEMGGTGTYEQYF.